These T cell receptor beta chains were read from a single sample in a study of blood T cell repertoires in COVID-19. TCRdb's copy holds only in-frame clones and misses some; the assay was immunoSEQ multiplex PCR. In the table there are roughly 390,000 clones, about 85% of which are singletons. The sample comprised peripheral blood. The receptors were gathered from a woman aged 18-29 years with acute or convalescent COVID-19. Each CDR3 is given with its conserved first and last residue. A D gene is named only where the DNA matches it firmly. Clone size appears in some rows only: once, few, many, or a class for an expanded clone.

TGTGCCAGCGATGGGCCCGTCCTCTACGAGCAGTACTTC	CASDGPVLYEQYF	TRBV6-5	.	.	TRBJ2-7
TGTGCCAGCAGCTTGGCCGATCGGGGGACGAGCGGCAGCTCCTACGAGCAGTACTTC	CASSLADRGTSGSSYEQYF	TRBV5-4	.	.	TRBJ2-7
TGTGCCACCAGTGATCCAGGGGGCACGGGCCGCGAGCAGTTCTTC	CATSDPGGTGREQFF	TRBV24-1	TRBD1	.	TRBJ2-1
TGCGCCAGCAGCTTGGGGGGAGCGACGAACACTGAAGCTTTCTTT	CASSLGGATNTEAFF	TRBV5-1	.	.	TRBJ1-1
TGTGCCAGCAGTTTACGACGGGAAATTAACTATGGCTACACCTTC	CASSLRREINYGYTF	TRBV28	.	.	TRBJ1-2
TGTGCCAGCGGGGAAGGCGCCGGGGCCTATAATTCACCCCTCCACTTT	CASGEGAGAYNSPLHF	TRBV25-1	.	.	TRBJ1-6
TGTGCCAGCAGTTTATTTCCCAACACCAAGAGGTCCGAGACCCAGTACTTC	CASSLFPNTKRSETQYF	TRBV27	.	.	TRBJ2-5
TGTGCCAGCAGTGAAGGGACAGACTCTGGAAACACCATATATTTT	CASSEGTDSGNTIYF	TRBV2	.	.	TRBJ1-3
TGTGCCAGTAGTATCCGACAGGGGGGAGCTTTCTTT	CASSIRQGGAFF	TRBV19	TRBD1	.	TRBJ1-1
TGTGCCAGCAGAAAAGATTTGACAGGGAACTATGGCTACACCTTC	CASRKDLTGNYGYTF	TRBV7-2	TRBD1	medium-sized	TRBJ1-2
TGTGCCAGCAGCTTCTCCGACAGGAAAGAGACCCAGTACTTC	CASSFSDRKETQYF	TRBV7-9	.	.	TRBJ2-5
TGTGCCAGCAGTTTAAGGACACCCAATCAGCCCCAGCATTTT	CASSLRTPNQPQHF	TRBV28	.	.	TRBJ1-5
TGTGCCTGGAGCCGCCTAGCGGTCTCCTACGAGCAGTACTTC	CAWSRLAVSYEQYF	TRBV30	TRBD2	.	TRBJ2-7
TGTGCCAGCACCCCGTCTAGGCTCGGGTATGGCTACACCTTC	CASTPSRLGYGYTF	TRBV6-5	.	.	TRBJ1-2
TGTGCCAGCAGCAAAGCCGGGACAATAGGAAAACTGTTTTTT	CASSKAGTIGKLFF	TRBV3-1/TRBV3-2	.	.	TRBJ1-4
TGTGCCAGCTCACCTACGGCCGGGACACCTTCTAACTATGGCTACACCTTC	CASSPTAGTPSNYGYTF	TRBV18	.	.	TRBJ1-2
TGTGCCAGCAGCCTAGCGGGAGGGTACGAGCAGTACTTC	CASSLAGGYEQYF	TRBV3-1/TRBV3-2	TRBD2	.	TRBJ2-7
TGTGCCAGCGACTTGTTATATTCTGGGAACACTGAAGCTTTCTTT	CASDLLYSGNTEAFF	TRBV6-1	.	.	TRBJ1-1
TGCGCCAGCAGCTTGGATCGGCCGGGATTAGGCTACACCTTC	CASSLDRPGLGYTF	TRBV5-1	.	once	TRBJ1-2
TGCAGCGTTCGTAGGACAGAGAACACTGAAGCTTTCTTT	CSVRRTENTEAFF	TRBV29-1	.	.	TRBJ1-1
TGTGCCAGCAGCTTAAGTCCGGGCAATGAGCAGTTCTTC	CASSLSPGNEQFF	TRBV7-3	.	few	TRBJ2-1
TGTGCCAGCAAAGTCGCGCGGAATCAGCCCCAGCATTTT	CASKVARNQPQHF	TRBV12-3/TRBV12-4	.	.	TRBJ1-5
TGTGCCAGTAGTGCCCAACTAGCGGGGGGGCCCGAGCAGTACTTC	CASSAQLAGGPEQYF	TRBV19	TRBD2	once	TRBJ2-7
TGTGCCAGCATGGCAGGGGGCAACTATGGCTACACCTTC	CASMAGGNYGYTF	TRBV6-5	TRBD1	.	TRBJ1-2
TGTGCCAGCAGCTACCCCGACAGGGTCCGAGGGCTGTTTTTT	CASSYPDRVRGLFF	TRBV5-8	TRBD1	.	TRBJ1-4
TGTGCCAGCAGCTCACGGGGACAGCACTACAATCAGCCCCAGCATTTT	CASSSRGQHYNQPQHF	TRBV7-9	TRBD1	.	TRBJ1-5
TGTGCCAGCAGCTTAGAAACAGGGGGGAGCAATCAGCCCCAGCATTTT	CASSLETGGSNQPQHF	TRBV7-6	TRBD1	.	TRBJ1-5
TGTGCCAGCTGCCCGCGAAGAAACACTGAAGCTTTCTTT	CASCPRRNTEAFF	TRBV28	.	.	TRBJ1-1
TGTGCCACCAGTGACCGGACAGGGATAGGCACCGGGGAGCTGTTTTTT	CATSDRTGIGTGELFF	TRBV24-1	TRBD1	.	TRBJ2-2